This entry lists 10 T cell receptor beta chains sequenced from one sample in a study of cytomegalovirus exposure and HLA in healthy donors. Researchers ran the PCR with 60 Vbeta and 13 Jbeta primers. Generated by immunoSEQ multiplex PCR, the TCRdb table keeps only in-frame clones and is missing some. Here the sample spans about 110,000 clones, 82% being singletons. Sequencing was done on a sample of PBMCs. Receptors originate from a man younger than 45 in good health and CMV-seropositive.

The V and J genes are TRBV7-9 and TRBJ2-5; no clear D. The ends were cut back, 4 bases at V and 1 base at J, with 19 bases in the middle. Germline assignment: CDR1 SEHNR and CDR2 FQNEAQ (reference sequence). The CDR3 is 17 residues long. The CDR3 protein is CASSSGFKPSIQETQYF. CDR3 DNA sequence: TGTGCCAGCAGCTCCGGGTTCAAACCCTCTATCCAAGAGACCCAGTACTTC. Together with reference TRBV7-9 and TRBJ2-5, the CDR3 gives the full variable domain: DTGVSQNPRHKITKRGQNVTFRCDPISEHNRLYWYRQTLGQGPEFLTYFQNEAQLEKSRLLSDRFSAERPKGSFSTLEIQRTEQGDSAMYLCASSSGFKPSIQETQYFGPGTRLLVL.

This clone was counted only a few times. The genes are TRBV10-1 and TRBJ1-2; 9 nucleotides line up with TRBD1. The CDR3 covers 15 residues. Trimming removed 6 bases from V and 4 bases from J; junction bases left unmatched: 9. Germline V CDR1 and CDR2: WNHNN, SYGVQD (reference sequence). The CDR3, as DNA: TGCGCCAGCAGCATCCGGGACAGGGTATTCTATGGCTACACCTTC. Encoded protein: CASSIRDRVFYGYTF.

The chain has TRBV27 and TRBJ2-5; D call uncertain. The germline V gene encodes CDR1 MNHEY and CDR2 SMNVEV (reference sequence). V was cut by 6 bases and J by 2 bases, with 16 bases left in between. The CDR3 consists of 15 residues. This CDR3 reads CASSPSRRVQETQYF. The CDR3 nucleotides are TGTGCCAGCAGCCCCTCGCGTAGAGTGCAAGAGACCCAGTACTTC.

The V and J genes are TRBV27 and TRBJ1-1; 9 bases align to TRBD1. The V gene end was trimmed by 6 bases and the J gene end by 4 bases; junction bases not matched to a gene: 6. The CDR3 totals 14 residues. Germline V gives CDR1 MNHEY, CDR2 SMNVEV (reference sequence). The CDR3 region is CASSLGQGSTEAFF. CDR3 bases: TGTGCCAGCAGCCTCGGACAGGGGAGCACTGAAGCTTTCTTT.

The chain recombines TRBV19 with TRBJ1-2; 7 nucleotides align to TRBD1. Germline-derived CDR1 and CDR2 are LNHDA and SQIVND (reference sequence). The CDR3 has 14 amino acids. The trim removed 3 bases at V and 2 bases at J, leaving 3 bases unmatched. The DNA for the CDR3 is TGTGCCAGTAGTATTCGGGGACAGAACTATGGCTACACCTTC. Protein product: CASSIRGQNYGYTF.

Turning to this clone: The conserved closing phenylalanine or tryptophan is absent in this CDR3, likely reflecting a read error. The gene calls are TRBV7-2 and TRBJ2-7; TRBD1 is a possible D gene (6 bases). Trimming shortened V by 5 bases and J by 4 bases, and 15 bases separated the two germline ends. The CDR3 spans 14 residues. Per germline, CDR1 SGHTA and CDR2 FQGNSA. The DNA for the CDR3 is TGTGCCAGCAGCCTGTGGGACACGATATACGAGCAGTACCTC. Translating gives CASSLWDTIYEQYL.

The rearrangement links TRBV2 to TRBJ2-5; TRBD2 matches 12 bases. CDR1 and CDR2 (germline): SNHLY, FYNNEI. Trimming removed 5 bases from V and 1 base from J; junction bases left unmatched: 5. This CDR3 spans 16 amino acids. DNA of the CDR3: TGTGCCAGCAGTTTGCTAGCGGGGGGGATCCAAGAGACCCAGTACTTC. Its translation: CASSLLAGGIQETQYF.

The rearrangement joins TRBV5-6 to TRBJ1-2; 8 bases fit TRBD1. Germline CDR1 and CDR2: SGHDT and YYEEEE. V was pared by 5 bases and J by 3 bases, with 6 bases of the junction left unmatched. The length of the CDR3 is 14 residues. The DNA of the CDR3 is TGTGCCAGCAGACTCGGCAGGGGGCACTATGGCTACACCTTC. Protein sequence: CASRLGRGHYGYTF. The variable domain in full, completed from reference TRBV5-6 and TRBJ1-2, reads DAGVTQSPTHLIKTRGQQVTLRCSPKSGHDTVSWYQQALGQGPQFIFQYYEEEERQRGNFPDRFSGHQFPNYSSELNVNALLLGDSALYLCASRLGRGHYGYTFGSGTRLTVV.

CDR3 residues: CAISESVGRVHEQYF. The CDR3 coding sequence is TGTGCCATCAGTGAGTCTGTAGGCAGGGTCCACGAGCAGTACTTC. The V gene is TRBV10-3, the J gene TRBJ2-7; weak D call: TRBD1 (5 bases). The V and J ends lost 0 bases and 5 bases respectively, with 14 bases between them. CDR1 ENHRY and CDR2 SYGVKD come from the germline V gene. This CDR3 has 15 residues.

This rearrangement joins TRBV5-4 to TRBJ2-7, with 7 bases fitting TRBD2. J lost 5 bases, V lost 4 bases, and 9 bases had no gene match. Germline CDR1 SGHNT, CDR2 YYREEE (reference sequence). There are 14 residues in the CDR3. DNA of the CDR3: TGTGCCAGCAGCGACCGGGACTACCTTGACGAGCAGTACTTC. Its protein product is CASSDRDYLDEQYF.